A selection of T cell receptor beta chains follows, all from one sample in a study of blood T cell repertoires in COVID-19. The assay was immunoSEQ multiplex PCR, and TCRdb's table has in-frame clones only and misses some. The sample lists approximately 80,000 clones; around 84% were seen once. Sequences were obtained from peripheral blood. The receptors originated from a middle-aged man with acute or convalescent COVID-19. Each CDR3 is given with its conserved first and last residue. A D gene is named only where the DNA matches it firmly.

V gene	J gene	D gene	CDR3 protein
TRBV5-5	TRBJ1-5	NA	CASSNGVSNQPQHF
TRBV27	TRBJ1-5	NA	CASRKQGLYQPQHF
TRBV9	TRBJ2-5	TRBD1	CASSSTTDREETQYF
TRBV5-4	TRBJ2-1	TRBD1	CATAGTGDHSEQFF
TRBV6-1	TRBJ2-2	NA	CASSRETPGELFF
TRBV10-1	TRBJ2-1	NA	CASSDTGSSYNEQFF
TRBV15	TRBJ1-4	TRBD1	CATRKGPGGEKLFF
TRBV7-3	TRBJ2-3	NA	CASSLTGLPADTQYF
TRBV19	TRBJ2-1	NA	CASRRSANNEQFF
TRBV5-1	TRBJ2-6	TRBD1	CASGTGQGDSGANVLTF
TRBV21-1	TRBJ2-5	NA	CASSKKLAGQAKETQYF
TRBV6-2/TRBV6-3	TRBJ2-2	NA	CASSPRASRNTGELFF
TRBV25-1	TRBJ1-1	NA	CASSGSSYSRNTEAFF
TRBV21-1	TRBJ1-2	NA	CASSKVGGSIPHTNYGYTF
TRBV10-2	TRBJ1-4	TRBD1	CASSESRQGGEKLFF
TRBV6-5	TRBJ2-3	TRBD2	CASVRLAGVPDTQYF
TRBV2	TRBJ2-5	NA	CASSEVRHGGETQYF
TRBV5-1	TRBJ2-7	TRBD2	CASRGLIAGVKEQYF